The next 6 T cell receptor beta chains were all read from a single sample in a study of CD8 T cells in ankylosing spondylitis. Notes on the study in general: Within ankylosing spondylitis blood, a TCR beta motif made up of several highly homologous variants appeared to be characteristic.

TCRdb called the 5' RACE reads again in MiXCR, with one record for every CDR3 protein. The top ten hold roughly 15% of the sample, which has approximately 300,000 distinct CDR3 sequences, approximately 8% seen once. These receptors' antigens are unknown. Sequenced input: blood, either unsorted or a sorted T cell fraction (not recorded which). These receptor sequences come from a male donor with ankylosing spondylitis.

CDR3 in DNA: TGCAGTGCTAGTTCCAGGGTGGGCAATCAGCCCCAGCATTTT. Its protein product is CSASSRVGNQPQHF. The genes are TRBV20-1 and TRBJ1-5; possibly TRBD1 for D (5 bases). Germline V gene data show CDR1 as DFQATT and CDR2 as SNEGSKA (reference sequence). The CDR3 contains 14 residues. V gave up 3 bases and J gave up 2 bases, with 11 bases separating them.

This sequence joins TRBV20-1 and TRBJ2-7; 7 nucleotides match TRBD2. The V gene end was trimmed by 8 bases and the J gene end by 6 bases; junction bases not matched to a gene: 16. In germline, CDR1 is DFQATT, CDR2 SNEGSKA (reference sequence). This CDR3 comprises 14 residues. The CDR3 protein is CSFPNGGILREQYF. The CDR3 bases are TGCAGTTTCCCTAACGGGGGGATATTACGCGAGCAGTACTTC.

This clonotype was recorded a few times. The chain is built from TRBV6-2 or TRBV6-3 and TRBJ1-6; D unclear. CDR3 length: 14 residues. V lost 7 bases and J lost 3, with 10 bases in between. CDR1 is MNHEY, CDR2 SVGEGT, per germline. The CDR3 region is CASTRAIYNSPLHF. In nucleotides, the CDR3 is TGTGCCAGCACCCGGGCCATCTATAATTCACCCCTCCACTTT.

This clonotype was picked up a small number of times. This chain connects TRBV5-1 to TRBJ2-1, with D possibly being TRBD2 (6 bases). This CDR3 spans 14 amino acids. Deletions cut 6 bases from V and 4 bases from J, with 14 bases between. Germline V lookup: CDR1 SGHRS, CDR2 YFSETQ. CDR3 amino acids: CASMAAGSYNEQFF. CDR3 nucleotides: TGCGCCAGCATGGCGGCGGGATCATACAATGAGCAGTTCTTC.

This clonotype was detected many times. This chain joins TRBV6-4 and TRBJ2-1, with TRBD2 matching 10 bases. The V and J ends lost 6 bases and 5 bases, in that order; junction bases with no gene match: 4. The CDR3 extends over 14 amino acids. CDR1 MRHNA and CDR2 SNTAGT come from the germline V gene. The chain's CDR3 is CASRSSGSHNEQFF. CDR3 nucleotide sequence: TGTGCCAGCAGATCTAGCGGGAGTCACAATGAGCAGTTCTTC.

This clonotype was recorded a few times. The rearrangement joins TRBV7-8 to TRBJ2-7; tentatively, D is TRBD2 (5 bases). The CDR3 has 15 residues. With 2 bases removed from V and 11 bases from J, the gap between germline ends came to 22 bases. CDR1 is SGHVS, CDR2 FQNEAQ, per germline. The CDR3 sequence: CASSLFPEDGDVKYF. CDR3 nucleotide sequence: TGTGCCAGCAGCTTATTTCCGGAGGACGGAGACGTGAAGTACTTC.